A single sample gave rise to the 25 T cell receptor beta chains below, sequenced in a study of cytomegalovirus exposure and HLA in healthy donors. The PCR had 60 Vbeta and 13 Jbeta primers. Profiling relied on immunoSEQ multiplex PCR, and the TCRdb table lists in-frame clones only, not all of them. The data hold fewer than 150,000 clones, with around 81% observed a single time. Sequenced material: PBMCs. All receptors derive from a male donor in good health and CMV-seronegative.

This sequence joins TRBV5-5 and TRBJ2-7; TRBD1 matches 9 bases. The CDR3 length is 16 residues. CDR1 and CDR2 (germline): SGHKS, YYEKEE (reference sequence). After removal of 4 bases from V and 1 base from J, the junction contained 9 bases not matched to a gene. This CDR3 reads CASSRRTGVLSYEQYF. The CDR3 DNA is TGTGCCAGCAGCCGGCGGACAGGGGTGTTGTCCTACGAGCAGTACTTC.

The chain uses TRBV7-2 and TRBJ1-5; 7 bases match TRBD1. J gave up 4 bases and V 3 bases, and 0 bases lay outside the gene matches. The CDR3 is 13 residues long. Germline loops: CDR1 SGHTA, CDR2 FQGNSA. CDR3 coding DNA: TGTGCCAGCAGCTTGACAGGGAATCAGCCCCAGCATTTT. Amino acids: CASSLTGNQPQHF.

There are a few counts of this clone. The rearrangement links TRBV27 to TRBJ1-5; D possibly corresponds to TRBD1 (6 bases). The CDR3 loop spans 15 amino acids. The germline V and J ends were trimmed by 4 bases and 2 bases, with 12 bases remaining between them. Germline CDR1 and CDR2: MNHEY and SMNVEV (reference sequence). CDR3 region: CASSSQGLGNQPQHF. The CDR3 DNA reads as TGTGCCAGCAGTTCTCAGGGGCTCGGCAATCAGCCCCAGCATTTT.

This rearrangement joins TRBV6-4 to TRBJ1-4; 10 nucleotides line up with TRBD1. Germline V gene sequence: CDR1 MRHNA, CDR2 SNTAGT. The junction had 5 bases not matched to a gene; V was cut back by 7 bases and J by 6 bases. This CDR3 has 14 amino acids. The CDR3 DNA reads as TGTGCCAGCACCTCCGGGACAGGGGATGAAAAACTGTTTTTT. Its translation: CASTSGTGDEKLFF.

This chain connects TRBV19 to TRBJ1-1; a weak D match, TRBD1 (5 bases). Per the germline V gene, CDR1 is LNHDA and CDR2 is SQIVND (reference sequence). The CDR3 covers 12 residues. V shed 7 bases and J shed 6 bases, with 12 bases lying between them. DNA of the CDR3: TGTGCCAGTACCAACACGGGGGCTGAAGCTTTCTTT. Its translation: CASTNTGAEAFF.

This chain connects TRBV11-2 to TRBJ1-3; possibly TRBD1 for D (5 bases). Trimming pared 2 bases from V and 4 bases from J, leaving 12 bases between. The germline V gene has CDR1 SGHAT and CDR2 FQNNGV. This CDR3 region has 15 residues. In nucleotides, the CDR3 is TGTGCCAGCAGCTTATTCGGGGGTAGGGGAAACACCATATATTTT. Translating gives CASSLFGGRGNTIYF.

The chain has TRBV7-2 and TRBJ1-6; TRBD1 agrees at 8 bases. From germline, CDR1 is SGHTA and CDR2 FQGNSA. After removal of 3 bases from V and 0 bases from J, the junction contained 7 bases not matched to a gene. The CDR3 contains 18 residues. CDR3 nucleotides: TGTGCCAGCAGCTTGCTTCAAGGGACAGGCTCCTATAATTCACCCCTCCACTTT. Its protein is CASSLLQGTGSYNSPLHF.

Only one count was recorded for this clone. This chain uses TRBV14 with TRBJ1-1; D possibly corresponds to TRBD1 (6 bases). The CDR3 contains 13 residues. V was shortened by 0 bases and J by 9 bases, with 11 bases between the two germline ends. Germline-derived CDR1 and CDR2 are SGHDN and FVKESK. The CDR3 bases are TGTGCCAGCAGCCAAGAATTGGGGGGGCAAGCTTTCTTT. Translation: CASSQELGGQAFF.

The J gene is TRBJ1-1, the V gene TRBV19; 9 positions match TRBD1. The CDR3 consists of 15 residues. Trimming took 4 bases from V and 11 from J; bases not matched to a gene: 14. Germline assignment: CDR1 LNHDA and CDR2 SQIVND (reference sequence). DNA for the CDR3: TGTGCCAGTAGTAAGTTTCTCACAGGGGGCTCGTTCGCTTTCTTT. Protein sequence: CASSKFLTGGSFAFF.

The V gene is TRBV7-2, the J gene TRBJ2-7; D is possibly TRBD1 (6 bases). The CDR3 spans 16 residues. The V end lost 5 bases, the J end lost 1 base, and 18 bases lay between the germline ends. Germline V gene data show CDR1 as SGHTA and CDR2 as FQGNSA. CDR3: CASSRWGTLSSYEQYF. CDR3 nucleotides: TGTGCCAGCAGCCGTTGGGGGACACTTAGTTCCTACGAGCAGTACTTC.

J is TRBJ1-4 and V is TRBV5-6; D gene unclear. CDR3 size: 15 residues. The germline gives CDR1 SGHDT, CDR2 YYEEEE. The germline V and J ends were trimmed by 4 bases and 0 bases, with 10 bases remaining between them. For the CDR3, the DNA is TGTGCCAGCAGCGAAAGAGGTGCAACTAATGAAAAACTGTTTTTT. This sequence encodes CASSERGATNEKLFF. Full variable domain (outside the CDR3, taken from reference TRBV5-6 and TRBJ1-4): DAGVTQSPTHLIKTRGQQVTLRCSPKSGHDTVSWYQQALGQGPQFIFQYYEEEERQRGNFPDRFSGHQFPNYSSELNVNALLLGDSALYLCASSERGATNEKLFFGSGTQLSVL.

V usage is TRBV30 and J usage is TRBJ1-4; 10 bases agree with TRBD1. Germline V gives CDR1 GTSNPN, CDR2 SVGIG (reference sequence). The CDR3 extends over 16 amino acids. Trimming removed 0 bases from V and 5 bases from J; junction bases left unmatched: 6. The CDR3 region is CAWSVEVGQGNEKLFF. The CDR3 DNA reads as TGTGCCTGGAGTGTCGAGGTGGGACAGGGGAATGAAAAACTGTTTTTT. Full variable domain (remainder filled in from reference TRBV30 and TRBJ1-4): SQTIHQWPATLVQPVGSPLSLECTVEGTSNPNLYWYRQAAGRGLQLLFYSVGIGQISSEVPQNLSASRPQDRQFILSSKKLLLSDSGFYLCAWSVEVGQGNEKLFFGSGTQLSVL.

The sample holds a few counts of this clone. The CDR3 reads CASRAGTSGYNEQFF. CDR3 in DNA: TGTGCCAGCAGGGCCGGGACTAGCGGATACAATGAGCAGTTCTTC. This chain uses TRBV11-3 with TRBJ2-1; 11 bases match TRBD2. Germline-derived CDR1 and CDR2 are SGHNT and YENEEA. The CDR3 totals 15 residues. The ends lost 6 bases at V and 4 bases at J; junction bases unmatched: 5.

The rearrangement joins TRBV4-3 to TRBJ2-5; 9 positions agree with TRBD2. The CDR3 consists of 17 residues. Germline V CDR1 and CDR2: LGHNA, YSLEER. V lost 2 bases to trimming and J lost 0 bases; unmatched junction nucleotides: 7. This chain's CDR3 is CASSQTGTSLNQETQYF. DNA of the CDR3: TGCGCCAGCAGCCAAACCGGGACTAGCCTCAACCAAGAGACCCAGTACTTC.

A note on this clone: One end of the junction varies from germline; a read error may be responsible. The V call is TRBV9, the J call TRBJ1-2; TRBD1 aligns across 10 bases. Germline V lookup: CDR1 SGDLS, CDR2 YYNGEE. The CDR3 extends over 16 amino acids. CDR3 residues: CASSPRTGGIDYGYPF. The CDR3 DNA is TGTGCCAGCAGCCCGAGGACAGGGGGAATCGACTATGGCTACCCCTTC.

V is TRBV4-2 and J is TRBJ2-7, with TRBD1 as a possible D gene (6 bases). The germline V and J ends were trimmed by 4 bases and 6 bases, with 19 bases remaining between them. CDR3 size: 15 residues. Germline CDR1 is LGHNA and CDR2 is YNFKEQ. In nucleotides, the CDR3 is TGTGCCAGCAGCCGTCCCGCAGGGGCTTATGCCGAGCAGTACTTC. Residues: CASSRPAGAYAEQYF.

This clone was seen a few times. The V and J genes are TRBV15 and TRBJ2-2; TRBD1 might be the D (6 bases). The CDR3 sequence is 14 residues long. Trimming removed 5 bases at V and 2 bases at J, with 9 bases between. In germline, CDR1 is LNHNV, CDR2 YYDKDF (reference sequence). The CDR3 sequence is CATSLDRNTGELFF. The CDR3, as DNA: TGTGCCACCAGCCTGGACAGAAACACCGGGGAGCTGTTTTTT.

The chain carries TRBV11-1 and TRBJ2-1; no firm D call. The CDR3 totals 15 residues. The V and J ends lost 1 base and 0 bases respectively, with 7 bases between them. The germline gives CDR1 SGHAT, CDR2 FQDESV (reference sequence). CDR3 sequence reads: CASSLGSSSYNEQFF. DNA for the CDR3: TGTGCCAGCAGCTTAGGGTCCAGCTCCTACAATGAGCAGTTCTTC.

The chain joins TRBV19 to TRBJ2-3, with 10 bases lining up with TRBD2. The V and J ends lost 2 bases and 1 base, in that order; junction bases with no gene match: 6. The CDR3 is 17 amino acids. Per the germline V gene, CDR1 is LNHDA and CDR2 is SQIVND (reference sequence). As DNA, the CDR3 is TGTGCCAGTAGTATAAACCCCGGGACTAGCGGCACAGATACGCAGTATTTT. As protein: CASSINPGTSGTDTQYF.

This rearrangement joins TRBV5-6 to TRBJ1-2, with 9 bases identical to TRBD1. Germline lookup yields CDR1 SGHDT and CDR2 YYEEEE. The CDR3 covers 16 residues. V dropped 1 base and J dropped 5; count of bases not matched to a gene: 9. The CDR3 is CASSLTGQGMIYGYTF. The CDR3 bases are TGTGCCAGCAGCTTGACCGGACAGGGGATGATTTATGGCTACACCTTC.

V is TRBV27 and J is TRBJ1-2, with D tentatively TRBD1 (6 bases). The germline V gene encodes CDR1 MNHEY and CDR2 SMNVEV (reference sequence). Trimming cost V 0 bases and J 6 bases, with 14 bases left between them. This CDR3 has 15 residues. The CDR3 spells CASSLSRGGGNGYTF. The CDR3 region has the DNA TGTGCCAGCAGTTTATCAAGAGGGGGGGGAAATGGCTACACCTTC.

This clone turned up a few times. The J gene is TRBJ2-7, the V gene TRBV19, with TRBD1 identical over 9 bases. The J segment lost 9 bases and the V segment lost 5 bases, leaving 11 bases of the junction unmatched. Germline lookup yields CDR1 LNHDA and CDR2 SQIVND (reference sequence). This CDR3 is built from 14 residues. In nucleotides, the CDR3 is TGTGCCAGTAGTTACGCCGGGACAGGGTCCGGGCAGTACTTC. Its translation is CASSYAGTGSGQYF.

The chain combines TRBV4-1 with TRBJ2-7, with D uncertain. The CDR3 consists of 13 residues. The germline V gene encodes CDR1 MGHRA and CDR2 YSYEKL. V lost 1 base to trimming and J lost 6 bases, with 10 bases between them. The CDR3 sequence is CASSQGAQLEQYF. CDR3 in DNA: TGCGCCAGCAGCCAAGGGGCCCAACTCGAGCAGTACTTC.

As DNA, the CDR3 is TGTGCCAGCTCACCGTGGACAGGATCGAACACTGAAGCTTTCTTT. It translates to CASSPWTGSNTEAFF. The rearrangement links TRBV18 to TRBJ1-1; 7 bases align to TRBD1. Germline V gene data show CDR1 as KGHSH and CDR2 as LQKENI. Trimming cost V 3 bases and J 1 base; bases outside gene matches: 5. There are 15 residues in the CDR3.

The CDR3 sequence: CATNRDRGFYGYTF. The DNA of the CDR3 is TGTGCCACTAATCGGGACAGGGGTTTTTATGGCTACACCTTC. The chain joins TRBV6-5 to TRBJ1-2; TRBD1 agrees at 10 bases. CDR3 size: 14 residues. Losses at the gene ends were 10 bases for V and 5 bases for J; bases not matched to a gene: 10. Germline values: CDR1 MNHEY, CDR2 SVGAGI.